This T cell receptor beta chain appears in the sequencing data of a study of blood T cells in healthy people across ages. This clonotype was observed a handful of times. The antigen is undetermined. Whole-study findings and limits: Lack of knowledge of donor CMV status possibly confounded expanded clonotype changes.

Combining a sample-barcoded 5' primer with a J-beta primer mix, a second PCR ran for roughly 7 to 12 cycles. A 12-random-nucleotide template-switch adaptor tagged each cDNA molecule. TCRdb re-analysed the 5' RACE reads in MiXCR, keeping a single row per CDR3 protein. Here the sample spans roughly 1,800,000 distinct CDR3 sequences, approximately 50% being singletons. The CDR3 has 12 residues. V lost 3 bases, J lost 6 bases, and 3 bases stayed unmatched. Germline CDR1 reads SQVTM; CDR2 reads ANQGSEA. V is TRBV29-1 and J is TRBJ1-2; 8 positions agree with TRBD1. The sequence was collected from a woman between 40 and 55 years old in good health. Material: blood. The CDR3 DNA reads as TGCAGCGTTGAGGACAGGGTGGATGGCTACACCTTC. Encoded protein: CSVEDRVDGYTF.